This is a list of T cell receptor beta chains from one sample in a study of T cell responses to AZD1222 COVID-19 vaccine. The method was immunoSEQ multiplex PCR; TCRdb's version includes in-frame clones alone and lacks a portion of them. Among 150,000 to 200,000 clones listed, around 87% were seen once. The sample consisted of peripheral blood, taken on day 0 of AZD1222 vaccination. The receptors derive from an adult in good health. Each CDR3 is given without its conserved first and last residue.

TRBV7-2,ASSLAASTKSGELF
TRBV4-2,ASSQGGGYT
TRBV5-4,ASSFRVYGYT
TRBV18,ASSLRTSQSTDTQY
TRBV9,ASSFSDTGGSGNTIY
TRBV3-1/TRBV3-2,ASSPFLAGGPQETQY
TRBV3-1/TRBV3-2,ASSHTSGPYNEQF
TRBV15,ATSYSVGNQPQH
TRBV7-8,ASSSSLVQPQH
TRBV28,ASRLTGGEPWEQY
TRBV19,ASRPRGGTQY
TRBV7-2,ASSLNPGRSNEKLF
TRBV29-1,SVASNTEAF
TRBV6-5,ASSYSGRPLH
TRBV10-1,ASSPPPGVSYNEQF
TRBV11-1,ASADSTAPQGEQY
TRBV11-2,ASSLLAGTSPYNEQF
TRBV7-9,ASSLDPNTEAF
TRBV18,ASSPSGGTEAF
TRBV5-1,ASKNTGTGGHSPLH
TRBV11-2,ASSARDSYTEAF
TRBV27,ASSGAGTVNQPQH
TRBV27,ASTKDINTGELF
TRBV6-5,ASRKRREADTQY
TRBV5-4,ASSPNTDKDTQY
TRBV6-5,ASSYKRGNTEAF
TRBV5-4,ASSQDSLSGNTIY